This entry lists 2 T cell receptor beta chains sequenced from one sample in a study of CD8+ T cells in alopecia areata (dated by TCRdb to between 2017 and 2018). Libraries were made using the immunoSEQ multiplex PCR assay. RNA was extracted from all samples and reverse transcribed into cDNA as template for TCR sequencing. TCRdb re-hosts the immuneACCESS table, in-frame sequences only. Its copies lack some clones; in the studies checked, an unresolved V gene accounts for under half of them, and the cause for the rest is not known. This sample was tabulated with about 270,000 clones, among which there are no singletons. The ten largest clones take up less than 1.5% of the sample. Cells from mouse cutaneous lymph nodes were pooled, stained for CD4, CD8alpha, NKG2D, NKG2ACE and other markers, and then sorted on a BD Influx. Sequencing was done on a sample of CD4+ T cells sorted from a lymph node. Receptor source: a C3H/HeJ mouse with alopecia areata. This mouse strain carries MHC haplotype H2-k.

This clone was seen only a few times. Gene names and germline match the mouse. Sequencing ends 4 residues short of the CDR3 end; the germline J gene provides the rest. The V gene is TRBV19, the J gene TRBJ2-7; TRBD1 aligns across 10 bases. The V gene's germline CDR1 is FNHDT and CDR2 SITEND (reference sequence). The CDR3 sequence is 13 residues long. CDR3 region: CASSRGQGYEQYF. Partial CDR3 DNA: TGTGCCAGCAGTAGGGGACAGGGGTAT.

Of note for this clone: Genes and germline are mouse. The read halts 4 residues ahead of the CDR3 end, with the missing end drawn from the germline J gene. V usage is TRBV13-1 and J usage is TRBJ1-1; D is possibly TRBD1 (6 bases). CDR1 is NSHNY, CDR2 SYGAGN, per germline. The CDR3 consists of 15 residues. V was shortened by 1 base and J by 1 base, with 11 bases between the two germline ends. The sequenced CDR3 bases are TGTGCCAGCAGTGATCGGGGGGCGCGAAACACA. Translated: CASSDRGARNT. The entire CDR3 protein is CASSDRGARNTEVFF.